Reported below is one TCR beta chain. The data were obtained in a study of technical replicates of blood from a handful of donors. The table came from immunoSEQ multiplex PCR; TCRdb's copy has only in-frame clones and leaves some out. The table has 98,000 or so clones, approximately 95% seen once. Germline V gene data show CDR1 as SGHAT and CDR2 as FQNNGV. This CDR3 has 13 amino acids. Trimming pared 10 bases from V and 0 bases from J, leaving 10 bases between. The V call is TRBV11-2, the J call TRBJ1-3; D is uncertain. Sequences were obtained from T cells isolated from PBMCs. This clonotype was sampled from a human donor in good health. The chain's CDR3 is CAKRIYSGNTIYF. In DNA, the CDR3 is TGTGCCAAGAGAATTTACTCTGGAAACACCATATATTTT.